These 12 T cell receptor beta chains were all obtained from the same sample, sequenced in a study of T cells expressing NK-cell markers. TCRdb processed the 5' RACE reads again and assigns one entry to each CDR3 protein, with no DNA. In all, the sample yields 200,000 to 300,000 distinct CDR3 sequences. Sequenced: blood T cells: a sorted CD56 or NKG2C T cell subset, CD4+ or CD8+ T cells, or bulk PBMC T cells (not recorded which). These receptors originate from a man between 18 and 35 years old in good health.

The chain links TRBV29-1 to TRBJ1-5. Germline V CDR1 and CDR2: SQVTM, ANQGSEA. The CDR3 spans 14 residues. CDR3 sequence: CSVLGLGEAQPQHF. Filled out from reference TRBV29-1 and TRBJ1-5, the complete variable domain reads SAVISQKPSRDICQRGTSLTIQCQVDSQVTMMFWYRQQPGQSLTLIATANQGSEATYESGFVIDKFPISRPNLTFSTLTVSNMSPEDSSIYLCSVLGLGEAQPQHFGDGTRLSIL.

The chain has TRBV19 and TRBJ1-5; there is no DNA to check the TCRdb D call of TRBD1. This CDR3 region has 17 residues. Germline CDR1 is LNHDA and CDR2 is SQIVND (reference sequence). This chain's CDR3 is CASSSQGGGWSNQPQHF.

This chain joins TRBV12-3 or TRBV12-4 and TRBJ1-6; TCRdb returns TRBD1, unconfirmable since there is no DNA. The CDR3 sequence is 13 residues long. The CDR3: CATTQGSRSPLHF.

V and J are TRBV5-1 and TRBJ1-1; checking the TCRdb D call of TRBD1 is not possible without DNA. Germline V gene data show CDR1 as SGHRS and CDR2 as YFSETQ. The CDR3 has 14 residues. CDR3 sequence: CASIDWGRNTEAFF.

CDR3 in amino acids: CASSSSGTGKNIQYF. This chain joins TRBV6-5 and TRBJ2-4; TCRdb designates TRBD1, a call that cannot be tested without DNA. The germline CDR1 and CDR2 sequences are MNHEY and SVGAGI. The CDR3 runs 15 residues.

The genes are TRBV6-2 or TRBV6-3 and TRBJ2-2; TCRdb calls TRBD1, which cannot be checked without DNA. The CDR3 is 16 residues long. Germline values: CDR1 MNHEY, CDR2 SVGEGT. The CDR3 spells CASSAKGTVITGELFF.

The CDR3: CASSLADIATNEKLFF. The V gene is TRBV12-3 or TRBV12-4, the J gene TRBJ1-4. CDR3 length: 16 amino acids.

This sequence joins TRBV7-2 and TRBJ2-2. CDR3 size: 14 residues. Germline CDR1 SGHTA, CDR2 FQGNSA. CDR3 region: CASREYSRTGELFF. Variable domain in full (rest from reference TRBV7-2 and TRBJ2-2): GAGVSQSPSNKVTEKGKDVELRCDPISGHTALYWYRQSLGQGLEFLIYFQGNSAPDKSGLPSDRFSAERTGGSVSTLTIQRTQQEDSAVYLCASREYSRTGELFFGEGSRLTVL.

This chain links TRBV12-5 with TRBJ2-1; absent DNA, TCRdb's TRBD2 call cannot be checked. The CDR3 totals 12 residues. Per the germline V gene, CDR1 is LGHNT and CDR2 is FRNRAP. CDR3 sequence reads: CASGSGLAGQFF.

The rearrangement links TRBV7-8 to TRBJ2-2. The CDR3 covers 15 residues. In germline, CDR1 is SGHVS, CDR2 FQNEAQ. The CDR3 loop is CASSLRRLGTGELFF.

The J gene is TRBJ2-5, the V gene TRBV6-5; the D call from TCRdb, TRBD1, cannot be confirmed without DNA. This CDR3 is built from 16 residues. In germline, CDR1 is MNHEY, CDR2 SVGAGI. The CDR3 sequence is CASSYSPQGGQETQYF.

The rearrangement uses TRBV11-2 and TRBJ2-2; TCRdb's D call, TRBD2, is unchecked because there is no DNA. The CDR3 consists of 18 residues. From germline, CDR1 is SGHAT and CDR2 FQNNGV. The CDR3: CASTVRGSPFANTGELFF. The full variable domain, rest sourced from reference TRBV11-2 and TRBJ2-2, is EAGVAQSPRYKIIEKRQSVAFWCNPISGHATLYWYQQILGQGPKLLIQFQNNGVVDDSQLPKDRFSAERLKGVDSTLKIQPAKLEDSAVYLCASTVRGSPFANTGELFFGEGSRLTVL.